One and the same sample provided the 15 T cell receptor beta chains below, sequenced in a study of identical twins. TCRdb re-called the 5' RACE reads with MiXCR, one entry per CDR3 protein. The repertoire consists of some 1,600,000 distinct CDR3 sequences, with roughly 35% occurring once and the leading ten covering roughly 0.3%. The source material was cord blood. These receptors came from a newborn girl in good health.

This clonotype was counted a few times. The chain employs TRBV4-1 and TRBJ2-4; TRBD1 matches 9 bases. The germline gives CDR1 MGHRA, CDR2 YSYEKL. The V segment lost 0 bases and the J segment 7 bases; nucleotides outside the gene matches: 1. The CDR3 covers 14 residues. The CDR3 DNA reads as TGCGCCAGCAGCCAAGAGGGGACAGGGAACATTCAGTACTTC. Translation gives CASSQEGTGNIQYF.

The CDR3 coding sequence is TGCGCCAGCAGCTTGGAACCGACTAGACTGCAGTTCTTC. Encoded protein: CASSLEPTRLQFF. J is TRBJ2-1 and V is TRBV5-1; maybe TRBD2 (6 bases). From germline, CDR1 is SGHRS and CDR2 YFSETQ. The CDR3 totals 13 residues. V lost 0 bases and J 12 bases, leaving 13 bases between the germline ends. The full variable domain, with the rest looked up from reference TRBV5-1 and TRBJ2-1, is KAGVTQTPRYLIKTRGQQVTLSCSPISGHRSVSWYQQTPGQGLQFLFEYFSETQRNKGNFPGRFSGRQFSNSRSEMNVSTLELGDSALYLCASSLEPTRLQFFGPGTRLTVL.

This chain connects TRBV9 to TRBJ2-1; 8 bases match TRBD2. Trimming at V came to 0 bases and at J to 6 bases, leaving 2 bases not matched to a gene. The CDR3 loop spans 14 amino acids. Germline CDR1 SGDLS, CDR2 YYNGEE. The CDR3 region is CASSVEAGANEQFF. DNA of the CDR3: TGTGCCAGCAGCGTAGAAGCGGGGGCCAATGAGCAGTTCTTC.

The chain uses TRBV28 and TRBJ1-4; 7 positions agree with TRBD1. CDR3 length: 15 residues. J gave up 0 bases and V 6 bases, and 4 bases lay outside the gene matches. Germline assignment: CDR1 MDHEN and CDR2 SYDVKM. In DNA form, the CDR3 reads TGTGCCAGCAGGGACAGGCCAGCAACTAATGAAAAACTGTTTTTT. Its translation: CASRDRPATNEKLFF.

The genes are TRBV20-1 and TRBJ2-7, with D possibly being TRBD2 (6 bases). Looked up from germline, CDR1 is DFQATT and CDR2 is SNEGSKA (reference sequence). Trimming took 2 bases from V and 2 from J, leaving 16 bases between them. The CDR3 length is 15 residues. Here the CDR3 DNA reads TGCAGTGCTAGATCGGTACTAGCCCCCACCTACGAGCAGTACTTC. Protein: CSARSVLAPTYEQYF.

This clonotype has just one count. With a much larger clone just one base away, this may be a read error. The chain carries TRBV4-2 and TRBJ2-7; D ambiguous. The germline gives CDR1 LGHNA, CDR2 YNFKEQ. The CDR3 length is 12 residues. The CDR3 nucleotides are TGTGACAGCAGCCAAGAAAGGGCCCCGCAGTACTTC. This encodes CDSSQERAPQYF.

The chain is built from TRBV6-2 or TRBV6-3 and TRBJ2-7; TRBD2 matches 8 bases. This CDR3 contains 13 residues. The germline V gene has CDR1 MNHEY and CDR2 SVGEGT. Trimming took 11 bases from V and 7 from J; bases not matched to a gene: 13. The CDR3 here is CAGSGVSYNEQYF. The CDR3 DNA sequence: TGTGCCGGTAGCGGGGTCTCCTACAATGAGCAGTACTTC.

This clonotype was detected only a few times. The rearrangement links TRBV7-2 to TRBJ1-1, with 8 nucleotides matching TRBD1. V lost 0 bases to trimming and J lost 2 bases; unmatched junction nucleotides: 5. The CDR3 loop spans 16 amino acids. CDR1 and CDR2 from the germline V gene are SGHTA and FQGNSA. The CDR3 is CASSLASGTGNTEAFF. CDR3 DNA sequence: TGTGCCAGCAGCTTAGCTTCCGGGACAGGCAACACTGAAGCTTTCTTT.

The rearrangement links TRBV12-5 to TRBJ2-7, with 11 positions matching TRBD2. The CDR3 totals 17 residues. Germline V gives CDR1 LGHNT, CDR2 FRNRAP. Losses at the gene ends were 0 bases for V and 7 bases for J; bases not matched to a gene: 11. The CDR3 here is CASGLVTSGRDYNEQYF. CDR3 coding DNA: TGTGCTAGTGGTTTGGTCACTAGCGGGAGAGACTACAATGAGCAGTACTTC.

This clonotype was recorded a few times. This chain joins TRBV20-1 and TRBJ2-3; D not resolved. Trimming took off 0 bases at V and 2 bases at J, with 18 bases between the two ends. This CDR3 contains 17 residues. CDR1 and CDR2 from the germline V gene are DFQATT and SNEGSKA (reference sequence). In DNA, the CDR3 is TGCAGTGCTAGAGATCGGCTACCCTACTTACTCACAGATACGCAGTATTTT. Its translation: CSARDRLPYLLTDTQYF.

This clonotype was seen once. The J gene is TRBJ2-7, the V gene TRBV7-9; tentative D call: TRBD1 (6 bases). The CDR3 covers 15 residues. V was cut by 7 bases and J by 4 bases, with 20 bases left in between. The V gene's germline CDR1 is SEHNR and CDR2 FQNEAQ (reference sequence). The CDR3 loop reads CASMKPGQPSYEQYF. The DNA of the CDR3 is TGTGCCAGCATGAAGCCGGGACAACCCTCTTACGAGCAGTACTTC.

This clonotype was detected a few times. At one end the junction does not follow the germline gene, possibly because of a read error. The chain combines TRBV6-1 with TRBJ1-5; possible D gene TRBD1, 5 bases. CDR1 MNHNS and CDR2 SASEGT come from the germline V gene. The CDR3 runs 15 residues. The CDR3 region has the DNA TGTGCCACCAGTGGGACCTATTATAGCAATCAGCCCCAGCATTTT. Encoded protein: CATSGTYYSNQPQHF.

This chain uses TRBV5-5 with TRBJ2-1; D is unclear. Per germline, CDR1 SGHKS and CDR2 YYEKEE (reference sequence). Trimming pared 1 base from V and 9 bases from J, leaving 8 bases between. The length of the CDR3 is 12 residues. The CDR3 sequence is CASSLFDLEQFF. The CDR3 DNA reads TGTGCCAGCAGCTTGTTCGATCTTGAGCAGTTCTTC. Filled out from reference TRBV5-5 and TRBJ2-1, the complete variable domain reads DAGVTQSPTHLIKTRGQQVTLRCSPISGHKSVSWYQQVLGQGPQFIFQYYEKEERGRGNFPDRFSARQFPNYSSELNVNALLLGDSALYLCASSLFDLEQFFGPGTRLTVL.

This clonotype has only a few counts. The chain uses TRBV20-1 and TRBJ1-2; D is unclear. This CDR3 region has 12 residues. Germline CDR1 DFQATT, CDR2 SNEGSKA (reference sequence). The V end was cut by 3 bases, the J end by 4 bases, with 9 bases between. The CDR3 reads CSASKGPYGYTF. CDR3 sequence (DNA): TGCAGTGCTAGCAAAGGTCCCTATGGCTACACCTTC.

This clonotype showed up many times. The chain recombines TRBV4-2 with TRBJ1-4, with 8 bases identical to TRBD1. V trimming: 4 bases; J trimming: 0 bases; junction bases outside the gene matches: 1. There are 15 residues in the CDR3. Germline V gives CDR1 LGHNA, CDR2 YNFKEQ. CDR3 amino acids: CASSPGQATNEKLFF. CDR3 DNA: TGTGCCAGCAGCCCGGGACAGGCAACTAATGAAAAACTGTTTTTT.